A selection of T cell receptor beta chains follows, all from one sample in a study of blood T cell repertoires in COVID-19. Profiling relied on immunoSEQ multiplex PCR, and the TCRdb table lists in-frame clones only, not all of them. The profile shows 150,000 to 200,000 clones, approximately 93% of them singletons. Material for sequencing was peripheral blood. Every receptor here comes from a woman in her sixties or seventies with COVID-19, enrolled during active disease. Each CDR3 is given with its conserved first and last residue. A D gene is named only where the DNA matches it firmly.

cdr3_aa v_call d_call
CASSPPGGNNSPLHF TRBV5-1 .
CASSPIGQNGWQFF TRBV18 .
CASSPGFPGGRIYGYTF TRBV18 .
CASKRPGVGNTIYF TRBV6-5 .
CASNRRQGEAYTF TRBV6-5 TRBD1
CASSFGQGSPNYGYTF TRBV7-9 .
CAISAGGPNQPQHF TRBV10-3 TRBD1
CASSLGQVPSDTQYF TRBV5-1 .
CASSTRQGAVSYGYTF TRBV7-2 TRBD1
CASSLTPRSLNEQYF TRBV7-3 .
CASSSRTGRETF TRBV7-7 TRBD1
CASSQEASGGPYNEQFF TRBV4-2 TRBD2
CASSLQSANTGELFF TRBV5-4 .
CASSPGTGRTGGANVLTF TRBV11-3 TRBD1
CATSRDGRGYTF TRBV15 .
CASSLAMANTEAFF TRBV11-2 .
CASSLGGLSGGVISPLHF TRBV5-4 .
CASSRQGRMNTEAFF TRBV25-1 TRBD1
CASSQEPGQSGANVLTF TRBV4-1 .
CAWSRTVQARTEAFF TRBV30 .
CASSLGGTAYNEQFF TRBV11-2 .
CASSPWTGRRPEAFF TRBV19 TRBD1
CASSHMDRYNEQFF TRBV3-1/TRBV3-2 TRBD1
CASSQDRGRSQPQHF TRBV6-5 TRBD1
CASGFTGGFDGGELFF TRBV12-5 TRBD2
CASSHHFPGQRGTEAFF TRBV4-1 .
CASSAAGRLPNSPLHF TRBV11-1 .
CASSLDGSSGNTIYF TRBV5-1 .
CSVSEGVNQPQHF TRBV29-1 .
CASLTGGRDTEAFF TRBV27 TRBD1
CASSFLGTDTQYF TRBV12-3/TRBV12-4 .
CASSTPKTGVPGNTIYF TRBV5-1 TRBD1
CASSPGQTINYEQYF TRBV19 .
CAWSVLFEVPSSYEQYF TRBV30 .
CAIREGGTTEAFF TRBV10-3 .
CTSSQDLGQAETQYF TRBV1 .
CASSAEAGLFSGNTIYF TRBV9 .
CASSQDLRGSLQETQYF TRBV4-3 TRBD2
CASSYSKRGVYYEQYF TRBV6-2/TRBV6-3 TRBD2
CASSLAGRSYNEQFF TRBV19 TRBD2
CAIRRGPTEAFF TRBV10-3 .
CASRGVDRAQPQHF TRBV2 TRBD1
CSVAGQGSEAFF TRBV29-1 TRBD1
CASRFGGEAFF TRBV19 .
CASSFMGANTEAFF TRBV4-3 .
CASRRGLAGGPETQYF TRBV5-4 TRBD2
CASSTGLGEKLFF TRBV7-2 .
CASSLEGRGWGTDTQYF TRBV11-2 .
CASSTDIPSYNEQFF TRBV6-5 .
CASSPLTGLSTGELFF TRBV18 TRBD1
CASSTQGQGGSEQYF TRBV7-8 TRBD1
CASREASGLNTEAFF TRBV19 .
CASSYPTVFDGYTF TRBV6-2/TRBV6-3 .